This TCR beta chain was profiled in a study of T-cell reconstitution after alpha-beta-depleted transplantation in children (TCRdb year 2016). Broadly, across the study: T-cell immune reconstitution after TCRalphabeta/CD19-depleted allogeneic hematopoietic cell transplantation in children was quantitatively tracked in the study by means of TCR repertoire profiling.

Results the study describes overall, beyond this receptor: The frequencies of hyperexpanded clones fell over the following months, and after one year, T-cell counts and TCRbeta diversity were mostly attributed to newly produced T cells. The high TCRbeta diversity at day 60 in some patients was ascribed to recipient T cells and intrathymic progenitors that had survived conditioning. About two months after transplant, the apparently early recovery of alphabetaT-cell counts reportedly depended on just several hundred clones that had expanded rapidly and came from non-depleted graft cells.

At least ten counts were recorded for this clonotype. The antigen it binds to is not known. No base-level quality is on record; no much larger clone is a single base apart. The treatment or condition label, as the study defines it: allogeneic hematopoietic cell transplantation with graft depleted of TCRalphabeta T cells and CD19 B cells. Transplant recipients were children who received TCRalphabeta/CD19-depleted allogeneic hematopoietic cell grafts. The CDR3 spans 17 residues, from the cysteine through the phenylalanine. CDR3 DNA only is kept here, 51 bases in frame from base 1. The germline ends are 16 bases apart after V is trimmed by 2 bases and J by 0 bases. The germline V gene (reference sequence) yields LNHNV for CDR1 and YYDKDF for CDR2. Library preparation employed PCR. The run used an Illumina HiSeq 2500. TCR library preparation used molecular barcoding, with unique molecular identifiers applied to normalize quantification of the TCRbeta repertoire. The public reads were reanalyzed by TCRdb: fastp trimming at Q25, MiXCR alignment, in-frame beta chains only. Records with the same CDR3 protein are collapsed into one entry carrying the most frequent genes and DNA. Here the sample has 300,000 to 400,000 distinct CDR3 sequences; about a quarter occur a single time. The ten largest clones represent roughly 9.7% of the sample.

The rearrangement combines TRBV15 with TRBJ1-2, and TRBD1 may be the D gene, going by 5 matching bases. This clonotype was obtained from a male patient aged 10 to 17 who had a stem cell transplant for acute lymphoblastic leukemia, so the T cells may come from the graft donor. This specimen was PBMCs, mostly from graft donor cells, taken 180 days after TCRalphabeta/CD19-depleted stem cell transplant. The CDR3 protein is CATSRSLGGLANYGYTF. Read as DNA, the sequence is TGTGCCACCAGCAGATCCCTTGGGGGGTTAGCTAACTATGGCTACACCTTC.